These 21 T cell receptor beta chains were sequenced from one sample in a study of cytomegalovirus exposure and HLA in healthy donors. Sequenced by immunoSEQ multiplex PCR; TCRdb stores in-frame clones only, minus some. The sample shows more than 55,000 clones, 75% to 90% of them seen only once. Sequences were obtained from PBMCs. The receptors stem from a young woman in good health and CMV-seronegative.

This clone was seen just once. This chain links TRBV11-2 with TRBJ2-1; D ambiguous. Trimming cost V 6 bases and J 5 bases, with 8 bases left between them. The CDR3 consists of 12 residues. Germline assignment: CDR1 SGHAT and CDR2 FQNNGV. The CDR3 spells CASRQSDNEQFF. CDR3 bases: TGTGCCAGCAGACAGTCCGACAATGAGCAGTTCTTC.

The chain uses TRBV6-4 and TRBJ2-1; 11 bases are shared with TRBD1. From germline, CDR1 is MRHNA and CDR2 SNTAGT. V lost 5 bases and J lost 3; bases outside the gene matches: 3. This CDR3 comprises 15 residues. The CDR3 loop reads CASSLGTGGYNEQFF. As DNA, the CDR3 is TGTGCCAGCAGTCTCGGGACAGGGGGCTACAATGAGCAGTTCTTC.

The V and J genes are TRBV7-9 and TRBJ2-7, with 7 bases identical to TRBD1. This CDR3 is built from 17 residues. Looked up from germline, CDR1 is SEHNR and CDR2 is FQNEAQ (reference sequence). V gave up 5 bases and J gave up 2 bases; unmatched junction bases: 15. The CDR3 sequence is CASSPRNDGTDTYEQYF. Here the CDR3 DNA reads TGTGCCAGCAGCCCAAGGAATGACGGGACAGATACCTACGAGCAGTACTTC.

This sequence joins TRBV7-6 and TRBJ1-4; the D gene is possibly TRBD1 (6 bases). There are 14 residues in the CDR3. Germline values: CDR1 SGHVS, CDR2 FNYEAQ. V was cut by 1 base and J by 10 bases, with 13 bases left in between. The CDR3: CASSLGQAAPKLFF. The CDR3 DNA reads TGTGCCAGCAGCTTAGGACAGGCCGCCCCAAAACTGTTTTTT.

The rearrangement joins TRBV6-1 to TRBJ1-1; TRBD1 aligns across 8 bases. The germline CDR1 and CDR2 sequences are MNHNS and SASEGT. The CDR3 loop spans 14 amino acids. The J segment lost 5 bases and the V segment lost 3 bases, leaving 5 bases of the junction unmatched. The DNA for the CDR3 is TGTGCCAGCAGTGAGGGCAGGGGGCAAACTGAAGCTTTCTTT. Translation: CASSEGRGQTEAFF.

This sequence joins TRBV19 and TRBJ1-1, with D possibly being TRBD1 (5 bases). CDR1 and CDR2 (germline): LNHDA, SQIVND (reference sequence). The CDR3 contains 14 residues. V was cut by 7 bases and J by 1 base, with 13 bases left in between. The CDR3 DNA reads TGTGCCAGTATCCGTGGAGGGGAGAACACTGAAGCTTTCTTT. Translated, it gives CASIRGGENTEAFF. Combining the CDR3 with reference TRBV19 and TRBJ1-1 gives the whole variable domain DGGITQSPKYLFRKEGQNVTLSCEQNLNHDAMYWYRQDPGQGLRLIYYSQIVNDFQKGDIAEGYSVSREKKESFPLTVTSAQKNPTAFYLCASIRGGENTEAFFGQGTRLTVV.

The chain uses TRBV27 and TRBJ1-1, with TRBD1 identical over 11 bases. Trimming took 4 bases from V and 5 from J; bases not matched to a gene: 9. This CDR3 spans 16 amino acids. Germline values: CDR1 MNHEY, CDR2 SMNVEV (reference sequence). This CDR3 is CASSSGQGVTGTEAFF. In nucleotides, the CDR3 is TGTGCCAGCAGTTCGGGACAGGGGGTTACGGGGACTGAAGCTTTCTTT.

This chain links TRBV25-1 with TRBJ2-7; D perhaps matches TRBD1 (7 bases). The germline V gene has CDR1 MGHDK and CDR2 SYGVNS. Trimming shortened V by 5 bases and J by 3 bases, and 17 bases separated the two germline ends. The CDR3 is made up of 15 amino acids. The CDR3 sequence is CASSLAGQLNYEQYF. The CDR3 bases are TGTGCCAGCAGTCTGGCGGGACAGTTGAACTACGAGCAGTACTTC.

The chain uses TRBV20-1 and TRBJ2-7; 11 nucleotides align to TRBD2. This CDR3 is built from 11 residues. CDR1 is DFQATT, CDR2 SNEGSKA, per germline (reference sequence). CDR3 in DNA: TGCAAGACTAGCGGGACCTACGAGCAGTACTTC. Amino acids: CKTSGTYEQYF.

This chain joins TRBV6-5 and TRBJ2-2, with 8 nucleotides matching TRBD2. The germline gives CDR1 MNHEY, CDR2 SVGAGI. Unmatched junction bases numbered 5, after V lost 6 bases and J lost 2 bases. This CDR3 comprises 15 residues. The CDR3 sequence is CASRPGGANTGELFF. CDR3 nucleotides: TGTGCCAGCAGGCCCGGGGGGGCTAACACCGGGGAGCTGTTTTTT.

V gene TRBV4-1 combines with J gene TRBJ1-4, with 9 bases aligning to TRBD1. The CDR3 runs to 17 residues. The V gene end was trimmed by 0 bases and the J gene end by 7 bases; junction bases not matched to a gene: 9. Germline CDR1 reads MGHRA; CDR2 reads YSYEKL. This chain's CDR3 is CASSQENKTGGTEKLFF. The DNA of the CDR3 is TGCGCCAGCAGCCAAGAAAATAAGACAGGGGGAACTGAAAAACTGTTTTTT.

CDR3 region: CASSLPTSGSPGELFF. The CDR3 bases are TGTGCCAGCAGTTTACCTACTAGCGGGAGTCCCGGGGAGCTGTTTTTT. V gene TRBV28 combines with J gene TRBJ2-2; TRBD2 matches 11 bases. V lost 2 bases to trimming and J lost 6 bases; unmatched junction nucleotides: 5. In germline, CDR1 is MDHEN, CDR2 SYDVKM. The CDR3 is 16 residues long.

V and J are TRBV19 and TRBJ1-1; maybe TRBD1 (6 bases). Trimming removed 6 bases at V and 4 bases at J, with 18 bases between. This CDR3 has 15 amino acids. Germline lookup yields CDR1 LNHDA and CDR2 SQIVND (reference sequence). CDR3 region: CASSPLGGASTEAFF. The CDR3 region has the DNA TGTGCCAGTAGCCCACTGGGGGGGGCGAGCACTGAAGCTTTCTTT.

This clone was observed once. This rearrangement joins TRBV7-2 to TRBJ2-7; D is perhaps TRBD2 (5 bases). V was cut by 5 bases and J by 6 bases, with 17 bases left in between. This CDR3 is 14 amino acids long. Germline V gene sequence: CDR1 SGHTA, CDR2 FQGNSA. In DNA form, the CDR3 reads TGTGCCAGCAGCCTCTCTAGAGGGCCACGCGAGCAGTACTTC. Its protein is CASSLSRGPREQYF.

The chain carries TRBV7-2 and TRBJ1-4, with 10 positions matching TRBD1. The V segment lost 5 bases and the J segment 7 bases; nucleotides outside the gene matches: 7. CDR3 length equals 15 residues. Germline V gives CDR1 SGHTA, CDR2 FQGNSA. In DNA form, the CDR3 reads TGTGCCAGCAGCCCGAGACAGGGGGCAACTGAAAAACTGTTTTTT. This translates into CASSPRQGATEKLFF.

A remark on this clone: At one boundary the junction diverges from the germline segment, which might be a read error. The chain uses TRBV7-7 and TRBJ2-3; the D gene is possibly TRBD1 (6 bases). The CDR3 has 14 residues. Germline CDR1 and CDR2: SSHAT and FNYEAQ (reference sequence). The CDR3, as DNA: TGTGCTAGCAGCTTGGGGGCTAGCTCAGATACGCAGTATTTT. Its translation: CASSLGASSDTQYF. Combining the CDR3 with reference TRBV7-7 and TRBJ2-3 gives the whole variable domain GAGVSQSPRYKVTKRGQDVTLRCDPISSHATLYWYQQALGQGPEFLTYFNYEAQPDKSGLPSDRFSAERPEGSISTLTIQRTEQRDSAMYRCASSLGASSDTQYFGPGTRLTVL.

This sequence joins TRBV6-6 and TRBJ2-1; weak D call: TRBD1 (6 bases). The CDR3 is made up of 14 amino acids. CDR1 MNHNY and CDR2 SVGAGI come from the germline V gene (reference sequence). V lost 7 bases to trimming and J lost 2 bases, with 12 bases between them. The CDR3 nucleotides are TGTGCCAGCAATTCGGGACAACCCTACAATGAGCAGTTCTTC. It encodes CASNSGQPYNEQFF.

This clone was counted only a few times. This rearrangement joins TRBV6-6 to TRBJ2-1, with D uncertain. Trimming took 2 bases from V and 9 from J, leaving 5 bases between them. This CDR3 has 11 amino acids. Germline V lookup: CDR1 MNHNY, CDR2 SVGAGI (reference sequence). The CDR3 coding sequence is TGTGCCAGCAGTTACGCTAGTGAGCAGTTCTTC. It translates to CASSYASEQFF.

The rearrangement links TRBV7-3 to TRBJ2-3, with TRBD1 matching over 11 bases. This CDR3 comprises 13 residues. Germline V gene lookup returns CDR1 SGHTA and CDR2 FQGTGA. V lost 5 bases and J lost 7; bases outside the gene matches: 2. The CDR3 reads CASSPDRGHTQYF. The CDR3 DNA is TGTGCCAGCAGCCCGGACAGGGGGCATACGCAGTATTTT.

This chain joins TRBV6-5 and TRBJ2-7; the D is unclear. The CDR3 length is 13 residues. Germline values: CDR1 MNHEY, CDR2 SVGAGI. V lost 2 bases and J 3 bases, leaving 8 bases between the germline ends. The CDR3 is CASSYQSDYEQYF. In nucleotides, the CDR3 is TGTGCCAGCAGTTACCAGAGCGACTACGAGCAGTACTTC.

This rearrangement joins TRBV25-1 to TRBJ1-2; D is ambiguous. V was shortened by 7 bases and J by 4 bases, with 10 bases between the two germline ends. The CDR3 extends over 12 amino acids. Germline V CDR1 and CDR2: MGHDK, SYGVNS. The CDR3, as DNA: TGTGCCAGCAATGGGCCAGGCTATGGCTACACCTTC. As protein: CASNGPGYGYTF.